The clone carrying this T cell receptor (beta chain) was detected a few times. Its target is unknown. The entry originates in a study of vaccination and CD4 T cells after COVID-19. For the study at large: Once diagnosed, patients had post-COVID samples drawn a median about 100 days later (range 35 to 161).

Oncomine TCR Beta short-read sequencing was applied to DNA from cultured CD4+ T cells. MiXCR, applied by TCRdb to the PCR reads, yields one record per CDR3 protein. This sample yields about 14,000 distinct CDR3 sequences, of which under 30% are seen a single time; approximately 15% belongs to the top ten. CDR1 DFQATT and CDR2 SNEGSKA come from the germline V gene (reference sequence). CDR3 size: 11 residues. The V and J ends lost 6 bases and 1 base respectively, with 6 bases between them. The treatment was: roughly 10-day PBMC culture with coronavirus spike peptide pools or control peptides (ViraFEST assay). In the ViraFEST assay, peptide-pool expansion preceded TCR sequencing of expanded clonotypes.

The sample comprised cultured CD4+ T cells from blood. The chain employs TRBV20-1 and TRBJ1-1; weak D call: TRBD1 (5 bases). The sequence came from a human donor with COVID-19. CDR3 loop: CSARENTEAFF. The CDR3 DNA reads as TGCAGTGCCAGGGAGAACACTGAAGCTTTCTTT.